This T cell receptor beta chain was captured in a study of early T cells in non-severe SARS-CoV-2 infection. This clonotype showed up just a few times. CDR1 is DFQATT, CDR2 SNEGSKA, per germline (reference sequence). The CDR3 has 12 amino acids. MiXCR, applied by TCRdb to the 5' RACE reads, yields one record per CDR3 protein. Among under 40,000 distinct CDR3 sequences listed, 5.5% to 7% were seen once. Sequenced material: whole blood. This rearrangement joins TRBV20-1 to TRBJ1-2; the D is unclear. This TCR came from an adult who was a healthcare worker with PCR-confirmed SARS-CoV-2 infection or an uninfected control (not recorded which). The CDR3 spells CSRTLSNYGYTF. As DNA, the CDR3 is TGCAGCAGGACGCTTTCTAACTATGGCTACACCTTC.